Here is one T cell receptor beta chain with its context. The data originate from a study of blood T cell repertoires in COVID-19. Study-level information: COVID-19 samples collected from the United States, Italy and Spain covered acute and convalescent phases. Sources were T cells, B-cell-depleted T cells, or PBMCs; the material itself was cDNA or gDNA.

This table comes from immunoSEQ multiplex PCR, and its TCRdb copy is limited to in-frame clones, with some not included. The data show under 300,000 clones, 88% seen once. Participants came from fewer than 25 US areas, aged roughly 18 to 90 years. Participants' reported clinical history set cohort assignment. This CDR3 contains 12 residues. Trimming took 10 bases from V and 8 from J, leaving 17 bases between them. The chain is built from TRBV12-3 or TRBV12-4 and TRBJ1-2; D may be TRBD1 (5 bases). The receptor comes from a woman aged 40 to 49 with acute COVID-19. Sequencing input: PBMCs or T cells enriched from blood (not recorded which). The CDR3 spells CATLLDSTGYTF. The CDR3 bases are TGTGCCACCTTGTTAGACAGTACGGGCTACACCTTC.